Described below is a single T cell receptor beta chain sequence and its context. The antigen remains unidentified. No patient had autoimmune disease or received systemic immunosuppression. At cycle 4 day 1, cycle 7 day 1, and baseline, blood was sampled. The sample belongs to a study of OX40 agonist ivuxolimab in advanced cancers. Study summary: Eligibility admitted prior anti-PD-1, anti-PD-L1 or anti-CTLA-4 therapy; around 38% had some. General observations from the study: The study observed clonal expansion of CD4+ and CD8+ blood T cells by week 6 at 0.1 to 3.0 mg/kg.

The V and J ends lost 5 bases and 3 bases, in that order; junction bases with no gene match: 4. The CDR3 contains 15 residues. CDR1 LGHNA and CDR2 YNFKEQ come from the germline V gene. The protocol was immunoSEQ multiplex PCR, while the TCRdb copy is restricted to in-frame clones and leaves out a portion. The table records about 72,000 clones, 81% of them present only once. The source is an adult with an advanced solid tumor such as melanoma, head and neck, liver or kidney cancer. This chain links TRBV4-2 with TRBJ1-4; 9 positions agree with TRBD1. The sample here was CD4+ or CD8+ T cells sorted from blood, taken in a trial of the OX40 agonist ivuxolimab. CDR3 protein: CASSTGGRANEKLFF. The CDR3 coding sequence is TGTGCCAGCAGCACAGGGGGCAGGGCTAATGAAAAACTGTTTTTT.